The 21 T cell receptor beta chains below all came from one sample that was sequenced in a study of blood T cell repertoires in COVID-19. TCRdb's table, derived via immunoSEQ multiplex PCR, lists solely in-frame clones and lacks some. Here the sample spans about 26,000 clones, approximately 77% being singletons. Source material: peripheral blood. The receptors derive from a man at least 80 years old with active or convalescent COVID-19.

This sequence joins TRBV5-4 and TRBJ1-2; 10 bases are a match to TRBD1. With 2 bases clipped from V and 6 bases from J, the junction kept 4 bases outside the gene matches. The CDR3 runs to 14 residues. Germline V gives CDR1 SGHNT, CDR2 YYREEE (reference sequence). CDR3 sequence: CASSFKTGGDGYTF. In DNA, the CDR3 is TGTGCCAGCAGCTTCAAGACAGGGGGCGATGGCTACACCTTC. The whole variable domain, remainder taken from reference TRBV5-4 and TRBJ1-2, is ETGVTQSPTHLIKTRGQQVTLRCSSQSGHNTVSWYQQALGQGPQFIFQYYREEENGRGNFPPRFSGLQFPNYSSELNVNALELDDSALYLCASSFKTGGDGYTFGSGTRLTVV.

This clone was seen only a few times. The rearrangement links TRBV3-1 (or the pseudogene TRBV3-2) to TRBJ1-4; unclear D gene. CDR1 is LGHDT, CDR2 YNNKEL, per germline (reference sequence). V was pared by 3 bases and J by 3 bases, with 8 bases between. The CDR3 is 14 amino acids. Written as DNA, the CDR3 is TGTGCCAGCAGCCACCAGGCGTCTAATGAAAAACTGTTTTTT. Amino acid sequence: CASSHQASNEKLFF.

The chain has TRBV2 and TRBJ2-3, with 7 bases that match TRBD2. Looked up from germline, CDR1 is SNHLY and CDR2 is FYNNEI. The CDR3 loop spans 13 amino acids. The V segment lost 7 bases and the J segment 3 bases; nucleotides outside the gene matches: 4. The chain's CDR3 is CASKAGETDTQYF. The CDR3 nucleotides are TGTGCCAGCAAGGCGGGAGAAACAGATACGCAGTATTTT.

The V gene is TRBV5-1, the J gene TRBJ1-4; 7 nucleotides agree with TRBD1. V was pared by 0 bases and J by 8 bases, with 4 bases of the junction left unmatched. The CDR3 totals 14 residues. From germline, CDR1 is SGHRS and CDR2 YFSETQ. This chain's CDR3 is CASSLAGQKEKLFF. The CDR3 DNA sequence: TGCGCCAGCAGCTTGGCGGGACAGAAAGAAAAACTGTTTTTT.

The chain joins TRBV11-3 to TRBJ2-2, with D perhaps TRBD2 (5 bases). The CDR3 is 13 amino acids. Trimming left V 1 base short and J 5 bases short, with 5 bases between. Looked up from germline, CDR1 is SGHNT and CDR2 is YENEEA. The CDR3 here is CASSLGETGELFF. CDR3 nucleotide sequence: TGTGCCAGCAGCTTAGGGGAGACCGGGGAGCTGTTTTTT.

This clone was counted a few times. V and J are TRBV2 and TRBJ2-1; D perhaps matches TRBD2 (7 bases). Germline V gives CDR1 SNHLY, CDR2 FYNNEI. The V and J ends lost 5 bases and 5 bases respectively, with 19 bases between them. This CDR3 region has 16 residues. The CDR3 bases are TGTGCCAGCAGTCTTTGGGGGCGGGAGAGAGACAATGAGCAGTTCTTC. It specifies CASSLWGRERDNEQFF.

This chain connects TRBV28 to TRBJ1-4; D unresolved. The CDR3 is 16 residues long. From germline, CDR1 is MDHEN and CDR2 SYDVKM. V lost 4 bases, J lost 0 bases, and 12 bases lay in between. The CDR3 protein is CASSYEVDSTNEKLFF. The CDR3 DNA follows: TGTGCCAGCAGTTATGAGGTTGACTCAACTAATGAAAAACTGTTTTTT.

The rearrangement uses TRBV7-3 and TRBJ1-1; D ambiguous. V was shortened by 2 bases and J by 1 base, with 5 bases between the two germline ends. The CDR3 length is 13 residues. The germline gives CDR1 SGHTA, CDR2 FQGTGA. For the CDR3, the DNA is TGTGCCAGCAGCTTACAGGCGAACACTGAAGCTTTCTTT. This translates into CASSLQANTEAFF.

The chain is built from TRBV28 and TRBJ2-1; 14 bases are a match to TRBD2. The V and J ends lost 3 bases and 9 bases, in that order; junction bases with no gene match: 7. The germline gives CDR1 MDHEN, CDR2 SYDVKM. The CDR3 length is 16 residues. The CDR3 is CASSLGTSGRVGEQFF. Here the CDR3 DNA reads TGTGCCAGCAGTTTGGGGACTAGCGGGAGAGTAGGTGAGCAGTTCTTC.

The V gene is TRBV18, the J gene TRBJ2-1, with D possibly being TRBD2 (5 bases). The CDR3 has 12 amino acids. Trimming removed 3 bases at V and 5 bases at J, with 5 bases between. The germline gives CDR1 KGHSH, CDR2 LQKENI. Here the CDR3 reads CASSPGDNEQFF. The CDR3 region has the DNA TGTGCCAGCTCACCGGGAGACAATGAGCAGTTCTTC.

The chain uses TRBV9 and TRBJ1-2, with D unclear. Germline assignment: CDR1 SGDLS and CDR2 YYNGEE. The CDR3 runs to 14 residues. V lost 0 bases to trimming and J lost 2 bases, with 8 bases between them. The CDR3 nucleotides are TGTGCCAGCAGCGTAGCCCTAACGAACTATGGCTACACCTTC. It specifies CASSVALTNYGYTF.

The V and J genes are TRBV5-1 and TRBJ2-7; 9 nucleotides line up with TRBD1. CDR3 length: 16 amino acids. The ends lost 0 bases at V and 3 bases at J; junction bases unmatched: 7. Germline V gene data show CDR1 as SGHRS and CDR2 as YFSETQ. CDR3 nucleotide sequence: TGCGCCAGCAGCTTGGGGCCTCGGGACAGGGACTACGAGCAGTACTTC. It yields the protein CASSLGPRDRDYEQYF.

This sequence joins TRBV20-1 and TRBJ1-2, with D unclear. In germline, CDR1 is DFQATT, CDR2 SNEGSKA (reference sequence). The ends were cut back, 5 bases at V and 7 bases at J, with 11 bases in the middle. The CDR3 contains 11 residues. The CDR3 nucleotides are TGCAGTGCTGATAGATACGCTGGCTACACCTTC. It translates to CSADRYAGYTF.

The rearrangement links TRBV29-1 to TRBJ1-2; 7 bases map to TRBD1. In germline, CDR1 is SQVTM, CDR2 ANQGSEA. Germline trimming cut 7 bases from V and 0 bases from J; bases unmatched to any gene: 5. The CDR3 extends over 13 amino acids. The CDR3 here is CSADRAANYGYTF. The CDR3 DNA follows: TGCAGCGCCGACAGGGCAGCTAACTATGGCTACACCTTC.

This rearrangement joins TRBV19 to TRBJ2-2; 9 bases align to TRBD1. Trimming took 4 bases from V and 7 from J; bases not matched to a gene: 7. The CDR3 is made up of 15 amino acids. Germline V gene data show CDR1 as LNHDA and CDR2 as SQIVND (reference sequence). The CDR3 DNA reads as TGTGCCAGTAGTACGCCGGGACAGGGTCACGGGGAGCTGTTTTTT. It yields the protein CASSTPGQGHGELFF.

The J gene is TRBJ1-1, the V gene TRBV2; 8 bases are shared with TRBD1. J gave up 1 base and V 6 bases, and 4 bases lay outside the gene matches. The germline CDR1 and CDR2 sequences are SNHLY and FYNNEI. The CDR3 totals 14 residues. The CDR3 spells CASSGQGQNTEAFF. The CDR3 nucleotides are TGTGCCAGCAGCGGACAGGGACAGAACACTGAAGCTTTCTTT.

This clone was found a few times. This chain links TRBV6-5 with TRBJ2-3; D perhaps matches TRBD1 (6 bases). The V and J ends lost 0 bases and 2 bases respectively, with 9 bases between them. The CDR3 contains 15 residues. CDR1 MNHEY and CDR2 SVGAGI come from the germline V gene. This CDR3 reads CASSYSSGDTDTQYF. The CDR3, as DNA: TGTGCCAGCAGTTACTCCTCAGGGGACACAGATACGCAGTATTTT.

The genes are TRBV2 and TRBJ2-7, with a weak D call TRBD2 (5 bases). CDR3 length equals 14 residues. CDR1 and CDR2 (germline): SNHLY, FYNNEI. Deletions cut 10 bases from V and 6 bases from J, with 22 bases between. The chain's CDR3 is CATRPRNGAGEQYF. As DNA, the CDR3 is TGTGCCACCAGACCACGTAATGGCGCGGGCGAGCAGTACTTC.

The gene calls are TRBV9 and TRBJ2-1; 10 bases are a match to TRBD2. Germline values: CDR1 SGDLS, CDR2 YYNGEE. Losses at the gene ends were 4 bases for V and 4 bases for J; bases not matched to a gene: 8. The CDR3 is made up of 16 amino acids. The CDR3 loop reads CASSPQASGSYNEQFF. CDR3 DNA: TGTGCCAGCAGCCCGCAGGCTAGCGGGAGTTACAATGAGCAGTTCTTC.

V gene TRBV2 combines with J gene TRBJ2-2; tentative D call: TRBD1 (6 bases). In germline, CDR1 is SNHLY, CDR2 FYNNEI. V was trimmed by 5 bases and J by 4 bases, leaving 8 bases between them. The CDR3 runs to 13 residues. For the CDR3, the DNA is TGTGCCAGCAGTCTAGGGGGCACCGGGGAGCTGTTTTTT. Protein: CASSLGGTGELFF. Variable domain in full (rest from reference TRBV2 and TRBJ2-2): EPEVTQTPSHQVTQMGQEVILRCVPISNHLYFYWYRQILGQKVEFLVSFYNNEISEKSEIFDDQFSVERPDGSNFTLKIRSTKLEDSAMYFCASSLGGTGELFFGEGSRLTVL.

The chain is built from TRBV29-1 and TRBJ2-7; 8 nucleotides agree with TRBD1. The CDR3 extends over 14 amino acids. V was clipped by 3 bases and J by 4 bases; unmatched bases: 8. Germline CDR1 is SQVTM and CDR2 is ANQGSEA. The CDR3 region has the DNA TGCAGCGTTGAGCGTCGGACAGGGAATTACGAGCAGTACTTC. It is translated as CSVERRTGNYEQYF.